The entry below gives a single T cell receptor (beta chain) sequence along with its context. Its antigen remains unknown. This specimen comes from a study of vaccination effects on CD4 cells after COVID-19. About the research overall: Post-vaccine draws lagged the second dose by a median of 72 days.

Data came from immunoSEQ multiplex PCR; TCRdb stores just in-frame clones and leaves some out. Among about 48,000 clones, 74% were seen once, and the ten largest hold less than 15%. Peptide-pool stimulation followed by sequencing identified expanded antigen-specific CD4+ clonotypes in the ViraFEST assay. Cultured cells yielded isolated CD4+ T cells after 10 to 11 days. It was two doses of either the BNT162b2 or mRNA-1273 vaccine that participants received. The CDR3 totals 13 residues. V lost 3 bases, J lost 4 bases, and 6 bases lay in between. The chain is built from TRBV12-3 or TRBV12-4 and TRBJ2-2; the D is unclear. Sample: CD4+ T cells from PBMCs cultured with HCoV-OC43 spike peptides, taken after COVID-19 vaccination. The sample's subset: HCoV-OC43 spike overlapping peptide pool stimulation. The receptor was isolated from a human donor who received a COVID-19 vaccine. The CDR3, as DNA: TGTGCCAGCAGTTTTCGCAGCACCGGGGAGCTGTTTTTT. Translating gives CASSFRSTGELFF.